These 26 T cell receptor beta chains were all obtained from the same sample, sequenced in a study of T cells in localized non-small cell lung cancer. TCRdb's copy holds only in-frame clones and misses some; the assay was immunoSEQ multiplex PCR. This sample yields about 59,000 clones, of which almost 90% are seen a single time; under 2% belongs to the top ten. Source: peripheral blood, taken before any cancer treatment. These receptors originate from a woman aged 35-75 years with stage I lung adenocarcinoma.

The CDR3 protein is CASSFGNAGNTIYF. The DNA for the CDR3 is TGTGCCAGCAGCTTTGGAAACGCTGGAAACACCATATATTTT. The rearrangement links TRBV5-6 to TRBJ1-3; D not certain. V was shortened by 2 bases and J by 2 bases, with 8 bases between the two germline ends. This CDR3 is built from 14 residues. Germline V CDR1 and CDR2: SGHDT, YYEEEE.

The chain carries TRBV18 and TRBJ2-5, with D perhaps being TRBD1 or TRBD2 (5 bases each). V lost 3 bases and J lost 1, with 12 bases in between. The CDR3 consists of 15 residues. Germline CDR1 and CDR2: KGHSH and LQKENI. The CDR3 loop reads CASSPMGTFQETQYF. In nucleotides, the CDR3 is TGTGCCAGCTCACCCATGGGGACCTTCCAAGAGACCCAGTACTTC.

A word on this clone: This sample also contains other DNA sequences that code for the same CDR3. This chain links TRBV6-5 with TRBJ1-1; D is possibly TRBD1 (6 bases). Trimming stripped 5 bases from V and 5 bases from J, with 12 bases between. The CDR3 length is 13 residues. The germline gives CDR1 MNHEY, CDR2 SVGAGI. The CDR3 bases are TGTGCCAGCAGTCAGGGGCTGGGGACTGAAGCTTTCTTT. This encodes CASSQGLGTEAFF.

This chain links TRBV18 with TRBJ1-5, with D hard to call. V lost 4 bases, J lost 5 bases, and 12 bases lay in between. CDR3 size: 14 residues. CDR1 and CDR2 (germline): KGHSH, LQKENI. This CDR3 reads CASSLRNGDQPQHF. The CDR3 nucleotides are TGTGCCAGCTCACTTAGAAACGGGGATCAGCCCCAGCATTTT. The full variable domain, its missing parts supplied by reference TRBV18 and TRBJ1-5, is NAGVMQNPRHLVRRRGQEARLRCSPMKGHSHVYWYRQLPEEGLKFMVYLQKENIIDESGMPKERFSAEFPKEGPSILRIQQVVRGDSAAYFCASSLRNGDQPQHFGDGTRLSIL.

V is TRBV27 and J is TRBJ2-7, with TRBD1 identical over 9 bases. Germline V lookup: CDR1 MNHEY, CDR2 SMNVEV (reference sequence). The CDR3 has 16 residues. The J segment lost 3 bases and the V segment lost 10 bases, leaving 16 bases of the junction unmatched. This CDR3 is CATRKDGTGSVYEQYF. CDR3 coding DNA: TGTGCCACCCGTAAAGACGGGACAGGGTCGGTCTACGAGCAGTACTTC.

This chain joins TRBV25-1 and TRBJ1-1; weak D call: TRBD1 (6 bases). V lost 5 bases to trimming and J lost 7 bases, with 17 bases between them. The CDR3 runs 14 residues. Per germline, CDR1 MGHDK and CDR2 SYGVNS. The CDR3: CASSHRDRLGEAFF. CDR3 nucleotides: TGTGCCAGCAGTCACAGGGATCGCTTGGGTGAAGCTTTCTTT.

The chain combines TRBV6-5 with TRBJ2-7; TRBD1 agrees at 8 bases. Germline CDR1 and CDR2: MNHEY and SVGAGI. V dropped 0 bases and J dropped 5; count of bases not matched to a gene: 6. This CDR3 has 15 amino acids. CDR3 region: CASSYSYRGKNEQYF. The CDR3, as DNA: TGTGCCAGCAGTTACTCGTACAGGGGGAAGAACGAGCAGTACTTC.

The chain recombines TRBV7-9 with TRBJ2-7; a weak D match, TRBD2 (6 bases). Germline loops: CDR1 SEHNR, CDR2 FQNEAQ (reference sequence). Trimming shortened V by 4 bases and J by 2 bases, and 12 bases separated the two germline ends. CDR3 size: 14 residues. DNA of the CDR3: TGTGCCAGCAGCTGGGGGACTGGCCCCTACGAGCAGTACTTC. Protein sequence: CASSWGTGPYEQYF.

This sequence joins TRBV19 and TRBJ2-3; 9 positions agree with TRBD1. Germline assignment: CDR1 LNHDA and CDR2 SQIVND (reference sequence). V was clipped by 5 bases and J by 1 base; unmatched bases: 7. The length of the CDR3 is 16 residues. CDR3 sequence (DNA): TGTGCCAGTAGTGGGACAGGGAGGAGCGGCACAGATACGCAGTATTTT. Protein sequence: CASSGTGRSGTDTQYF.

This sequence joins TRBV5-4 and TRBJ1-2, with TRBD1 matching 11 bases. This CDR3 is built from 15 residues. The germline gives CDR1 SGHNT, CDR2 YYREEE (reference sequence). The J segment lost 5 bases and the V segment lost 1 base, leaving 4 bases of the junction unmatched. The CDR3 loop reads CASSLQGTGGYGYTF. The CDR3 DNA follows: TGTGCCAGCAGCTTGCAAGGGACAGGGGGATATGGCTACACCTTC.

This rearrangement joins TRBV27 to TRBJ2-7, with TRBD2 matching 9 bases. Germline V gives CDR1 MNHEY, CDR2 SMNVEV (reference sequence). The V and J ends lost 5 bases and 5 bases, in that order; junction bases with no gene match: 7. The CDR3 loop spans 14 amino acids. In DNA form, the CDR3 reads TGTGCCAGCAGTCGCGCGGGACTAGCAAACGAGCAGTACTTC. It specifies CASSRAGLANEQYF.

The genes are TRBV19 and TRBJ1-1; TRBD1 might be the D (6 bases). The CDR3 contains 14 residues. Trimming removed 1 base at V and 4 bases at J, with 10 bases between. CDR1 and CDR2 from the germline V gene are LNHDA and SQIVND (reference sequence). Here the CDR3 reads CASSIGNRVTEAFF. CDR3 nucleotides: TGTGCCAGTAGTATAGGAAACAGGGTCACTGAAGCTTTCTTT.

This clone was observed a few times. The chain has TRBV6-5 and TRBJ2-1; 9 bases align to TRBD1. Germline values: CDR1 MNHEY, CDR2 SVGAGI. V trimming: 0 bases; J trimming: 9 bases; junction bases outside the gene matches: 6. The CDR3 loop spans 15 amino acids. The CDR3: CASSYSGQGAGEQFF. The CDR3 nucleotides are TGTGCCAGCAGTTACTCGGGACAGGGAGCTGGTGAGCAGTTCTTC.

The V and J genes are TRBV6-6 and TRBJ2-7, with D uncertain. V was trimmed by 2 bases and J by 5 bases, leaving 7 bases between them. Looked up from germline, CDR1 is MNHNY and CDR2 is SVGAGI (reference sequence). The CDR3 runs 12 residues. CDR3 sequence: CASSYVGNEQYF. The CDR3 DNA follows: TGTGCCAGCAGTTACGTAGGGAACGAGCAGTACTTC.

This chain joins TRBV30 and TRBJ2-3, with TRBD2 matching 11 bases. The V gene end was trimmed by 4 bases and the J gene end by 5 bases; junction bases not matched to a gene: 8. CDR1 and CDR2 (germline): GTSNPN, SVGIG (reference sequence). The CDR3 consists of 15 residues. The CDR3 nucleotides read TGTGCCTGGACCCCACTAGCGGGGGCGGAAGATACGCAGTATTTT. It codes for CAWTPLAGAEDTQYF.

The chain employs TRBV7-3 and TRBJ2-5; D ambiguous. Germline-derived CDR1 and CDR2 are SGHTA and FQGTGA. The CDR3 consists of 14 residues. The V and J ends lost 5 bases and 0 bases respectively, with 10 bases between them. CDR3 DNA sequence: TGTGCCAGCAGCCCGAACGCTAACCAAGAGACCCAGTACTTC. Its translation: CASSPNANQETQYF.

This rearrangement joins TRBV28 to TRBJ1-1; D ambiguous. Per germline, CDR1 MDHEN and CDR2 SYDVKM. This CDR3 is 12 amino acids long. Trimming pared 8 bases from V and 5 bases from J, leaving 12 bases between. CDR3 loop: CASDAGRTEAFF. The CDR3 nucleotides are TGTGCCAGCGACGCCGGGCGTACTGAAGCTTTCTTT.

The gene calls are TRBV5-1 and TRBJ2-3; D is uncertain. The CDR3 totals 14 residues. With 0 bases removed from V and 4 bases from J, the gap between germline ends came to 9 bases. Germline CDR1 and CDR2: SGHRS and YFSETQ. The CDR3 bases are TGCGCCAGCAGCTTGGGTCTTGGCCCAGATACGCAGTATTTT. Translation: CASSLGLGPDTQYF.

This rearrangement joins TRBV4-1 to TRBJ1-5; TRBD1 is a possible D gene (6 bases). Germline CDR1 and CDR2: MGHRA and YSYEKL. The length of the CDR3 is 17 residues. V lost 1 base and J 5 bases, leaving 18 bases between the germline ends. CDR3 residues: CASSQGDSTTGYQPQHF. The CDR3 DNA sequence: TGCGCCAGCAGCCAAGGAGATTCCACGACAGGCTATCAGCCCCAGCATTTT.

The chain recombines TRBV18 with TRBJ2-1; TRBD2 agrees at 13 bases. Germline CDR1 KGHSH, CDR2 LQKENI. The CDR3 loop spans 16 amino acids. Germline trimming cut 4 bases from V and 3 bases from J; bases unmatched to any gene: 3. The CDR3: CASSRTSGSFYNEQFF. CDR3 coding DNA: TGTGCCAGCTCACGGACTAGCGGGAGTTTCTACAATGAGCAGTTCTTC.

J is TRBJ1-2 and V is TRBV19; 9 nucleotides match TRBD1. CDR3 length: 14 amino acids. The J segment lost 5 bases and the V segment lost 6 bases, leaving 7 bases of the junction unmatched. Germline V lookup: CDR1 LNHDA, CDR2 SQIVND (reference sequence). The CDR3 loop reads CASSLRDRDYGYTF. The DNA for the CDR3 is TGTGCCAGTAGCCTCCGGGACAGGGATTATGGCTACACCTTC.

The V call is TRBV10-3, the J call TRBJ2-5, with unresolved D. The CDR3 runs 11 residues. The V end was cut by 6 bases, the J end by 5 bases, with 7 bases between. Germline V gene data show CDR1 as ENHRY and CDR2 as SYGVKD. The CDR3 sequence: CAIRQTETQYF. DNA of the CDR3: TGTGCCATCAGGCAGACGGAGACCCAGTACTTC.

The chain recombines TRBV2 with TRBJ2-5, with a weak D call TRBD2 (7 bases). The CDR3 runs to 15 residues. V lost 6 bases, J lost 5 bases, and 19 bases lay in between. Germline V CDR1 and CDR2: SNHLY, FYNNEI. The CDR3 region has the DNA TGTGCCAGCAGCGATACCAGGGGAGGGGGGGAGACCCAGTACTTC. This codes for CASSDTRGGGETQYF.

The V gene is TRBV6-4, the J gene TRBJ1-1; the match to TRBD1 covers 9 bases. CDR3 length: 17 amino acids. From germline, CDR1 is MRHNA and CDR2 SNTAGT. J gave up 5 bases and V 8 bases, and 18 bases lay outside the gene matches. The CDR3 sequence: CASFSERPTGGRTEAFF. The CDR3 nucleotides are TGTGCCAGCTTTTCCGAGCGCCCTACAGGGGGCCGGACTGAAGCTTTCTTT.

As for this clone: Other DNA sequences in this specimen translate into the identical CDR3. V usage is TRBV2 and J usage is TRBJ2-2; a possible D gene is TRBD2 (5 bases). This CDR3 region has 15 residues. In germline, CDR1 is SNHLY, CDR2 FYNNEI. The ends were cut back, 11 bases at V and 0 bases at J, with 16 bases in the middle. CDR3 sequence reads: CAGESGLSNTGELFF. The CDR3 DNA reads TGTGCCGGGGAATCGGGATTATCGAACACCGGGGAGCTGTTTTTT.

The chain employs TRBV2 and TRBJ2-1, with D perhaps matching TRBD1 or TRBD2 (6 bases each). V lost 5 bases, J lost 6 bases, and 11 bases lay in between. In germline, CDR1 is SNHLY, CDR2 FYNNEI. The CDR3 has 13 residues. Written as DNA, the CDR3 is TGTGCCAGCAGTTCGGGGGCCCCCAATGAGCAGTTCTTC. Translating gives CASSSGAPNEQFF. Drawing the rest from reference TRBV2 and TRBJ2-1, the complete variable domain is EPEVTQTPSHQVTQMGQEVILRCVPISNHLYFYWYRQILGQKVEFLVSFYNNEISEKSEIFDDQFSVERPDGSNFTLKIRSTKLEDSAMYFCASSSGAPNEQFFGPGTRLTVL.